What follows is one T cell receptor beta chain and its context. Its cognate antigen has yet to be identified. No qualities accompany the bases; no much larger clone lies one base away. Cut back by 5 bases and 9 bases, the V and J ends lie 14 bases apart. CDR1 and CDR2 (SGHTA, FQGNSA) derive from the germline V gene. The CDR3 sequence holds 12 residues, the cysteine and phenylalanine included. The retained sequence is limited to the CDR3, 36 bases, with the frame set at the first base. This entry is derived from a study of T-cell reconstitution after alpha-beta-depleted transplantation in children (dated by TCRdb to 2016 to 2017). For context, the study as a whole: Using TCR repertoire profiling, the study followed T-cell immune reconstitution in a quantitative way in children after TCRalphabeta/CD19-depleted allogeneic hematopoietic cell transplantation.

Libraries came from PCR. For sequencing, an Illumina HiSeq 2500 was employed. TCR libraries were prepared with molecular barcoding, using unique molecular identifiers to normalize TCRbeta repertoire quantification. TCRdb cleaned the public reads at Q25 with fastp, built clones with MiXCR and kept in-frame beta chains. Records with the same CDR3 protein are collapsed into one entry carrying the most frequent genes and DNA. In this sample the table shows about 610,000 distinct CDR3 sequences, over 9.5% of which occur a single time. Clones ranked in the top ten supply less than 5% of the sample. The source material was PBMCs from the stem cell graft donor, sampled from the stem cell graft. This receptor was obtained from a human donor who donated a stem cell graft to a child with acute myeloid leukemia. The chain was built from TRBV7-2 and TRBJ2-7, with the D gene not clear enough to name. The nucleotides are TGTGCCAGCAGCCCCCCGGGCACCGGGCAGTACTTC. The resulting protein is CASSPPGTGQYF.